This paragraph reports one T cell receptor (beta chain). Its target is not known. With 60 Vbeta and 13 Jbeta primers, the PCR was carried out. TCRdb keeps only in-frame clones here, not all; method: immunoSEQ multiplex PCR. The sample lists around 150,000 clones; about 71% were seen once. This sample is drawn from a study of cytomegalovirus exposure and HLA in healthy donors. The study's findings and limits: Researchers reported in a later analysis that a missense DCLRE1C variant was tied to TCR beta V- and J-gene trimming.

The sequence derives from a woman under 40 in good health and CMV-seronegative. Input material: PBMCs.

The CDR3 loop is CASSLGGAYVYNEQFF. For the CDR3, the DNA is TGTGCCAGCAGCTTAGGCGGCGCTTACGTCTACAATGAGCAGTTCTTC. V usage is TRBV7-2 and J usage is TRBJ2-1; D call uncertain. CDR3 length equals 16 residues. CDR1 is SGHTA and CDR2 is FQGNSA in the germline V gene. Trimming shortened V by 1 base and J by 3 bases, and 13 bases separated the two germline ends.